This entry is about one TCR beta chain. The target antigen is unknown. The data are from a study of early T cells in non-severe SARS-CoV-2 infection. Study results and limitations: There was a bias toward anti-spike CD8 responses in VDJdb matching, which missed private and CD4 specificities.

V was cut by 8 bases and J by 5 bases, with 15 bases left in between. The germline V gene has CDR1 SGHTA and CDR2 FQGNSA. The CDR3 covers 13 residues. Individual cDNA molecules carried attached unique molecular identifiers. In TCRdb, the 5' RACE reads were re-called with MiXCR into one record per CDR3 protein. The sample lists roughly 100,000 distinct CDR3 sequences, about 13% occurring once. The receptor was derived from an adult who was a healthcare worker with PCR-confirmed SARS-CoV-2 infection or an uninfected control (not recorded which). The J gene is TRBJ2-5, the V gene TRBV7-2; unclear D gene. The sequenced sample was whole blood. The CDR3 nucleotides are TGTGCCAGCTTGCAAAGGGTCACGGAGACCCAGTACTTC. Translated: CASLQRVTETQYF.